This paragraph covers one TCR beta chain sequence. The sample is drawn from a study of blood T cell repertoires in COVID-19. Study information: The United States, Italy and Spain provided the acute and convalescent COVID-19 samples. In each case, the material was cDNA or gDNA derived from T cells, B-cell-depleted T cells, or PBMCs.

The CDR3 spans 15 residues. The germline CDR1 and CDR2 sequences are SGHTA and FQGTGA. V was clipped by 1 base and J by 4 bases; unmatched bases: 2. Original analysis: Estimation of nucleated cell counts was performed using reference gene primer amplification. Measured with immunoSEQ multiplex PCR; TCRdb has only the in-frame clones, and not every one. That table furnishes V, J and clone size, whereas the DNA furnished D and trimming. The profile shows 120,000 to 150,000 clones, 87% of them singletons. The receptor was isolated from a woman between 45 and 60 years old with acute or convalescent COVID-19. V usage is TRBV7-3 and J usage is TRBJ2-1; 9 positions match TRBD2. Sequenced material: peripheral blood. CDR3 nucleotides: TGTGCCAGCAGCTTAAGACTAGCGGAATACAATGAGCAGTTCTTC. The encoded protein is CASSLRLAEYNEQFF.